The clone carrying this T cell receptor beta chain has a count of ten or more. These data come from a study of blood T cells in healthy people across ages. Whole-study context: About one barcoded beta molecule per two T cells was captured by template switching.

Germline V gene lookup returns CDR1 MNHEY and CDR2 SVGAGI. There are 14 residues in the CDR3. V was clipped by 2 bases and J by 3 bases, with 10 bases between them. Then a second PCR, running about 6 to 11 cycles, was carried out with a sample-barcoded 5' primer and a J-beta primer mix. TCRdb fed the 5' RACE reads into MiXCR, producing one record per CDR3 protein. The sample lists some 1.5 million distinct CDR3 sequences; approximately 30% were seen once. The TCR sequence derives from a woman in her twenties or thirties in good health. V gene TRBV6-5 combines with J gene TRBJ1-1; no firm D call. The specimen was blood. Here the CDR3 DNA reads TGTGCCAGCAGTTACCGTACGTTGGACACTGAAGCTTTCTTT. This gives the protein CASSYRTLDTEAFF.